Following are 18 T cell receptor beta chains from one sample sequenced in a study of cytomegalovirus exposure and HLA in healthy donors. Primers for the PCR totalled 60 Vbeta and 13 Jbeta. Only in-frame clones appear in the TCRdb table, and some are missing; sequencing was by immunoSEQ multiplex PCR. The table includes approximately 150,000 clones, roughly 76% detected once. Material for sequencing was PBMCs. The receptors here all came from a woman in her twenties or thirties in good health and CMV-seronegative.

The chain employs TRBV27 and TRBJ1-2; perhaps TRBD1 as D (5 bases). The CDR3 consists of 16 residues. The V end was cut by 5 bases, the J end by 4 bases, with 20 bases between. Germline CDR1 reads MNHEY; CDR2 reads SMNVEV (reference sequence). Written as DNA, the CDR3 is TGTGCCAGCAGTCCCCTATGGGCCGGGGGTGGCTATGGCTACACCTTC. This translates into CASSPLWAGGGYGYTF.

V gene TRBV4-2 combines with J gene TRBJ2-5, with D perhaps matching TRBD2 (6 bases). The J call is doubtful: the DNA matches TRBJ2-7 better. In germline, CDR1 is LGHNA, CDR2 YNFKEQ. The CDR3 loop spans 19 amino acids. As DNA, the CDR3 is TGTGCCAGCAGCCAAGATGAGGTAGCGCTGGGCGGGATCGTCGACGAGCAGTACTTC. Translation gives CASSQDEVALGGIVDEQYF.

V gene TRBV15 combines with J gene TRBJ2-2, with TRBD2 matching 7 bases. V shed 1 base and J 7 bases; nucleotides not matched to a gene: 9. The CDR3 has 16 amino acids. Germline assignment: CDR1 LNHNV and CDR2 YYDKDF (reference sequence). CDR3 nucleotide sequence: TGTGCCACCAGCAGAGGATGGGGCGGGAGTGTCGGGGAGCTGTTTTTT. It is translated as CATSRGWGGSVGELFF.

The chain joins TRBV4-1 to TRBJ1-3, with TRBD1 matching over 8 bases. Germline CDR1 and CDR2: MGHRA and YSYEKL. The junction had 5 bases not matched to a gene; V was cut back by 3 bases and J by 1 base. The CDR3 loop spans 16 amino acids. CDR3 in amino acids: CASSQGQVTSGNTIYF. In DNA, the CDR3 is TGCGCCAGCAGCCAGGGACAGGTGACGTCTGGAAACACCATATATTTT.

CDR3: CASSSSVRTRGGYTF. The CDR3 DNA is TGTGCCAGCAGCTCGTCCGTTCGGACCCGGGGTGGCTACACCTTC. V and J are TRBV7-8 and TRBJ1-2; D call uncertain. This CDR3 contains 15 residues. From germline, CDR1 is SGHVS and CDR2 FQNEAQ. V shed 4 bases and J shed 7 bases, with 19 bases lying between them.

This chain connects TRBV6-1 to TRBJ1-2; 7 bases are a match to TRBD1. The CDR3 has 15 residues. The germline V gene encodes CDR1 MNHNS and CDR2 SASEGT. J gave up 2 bases and V 4 bases, and 7 bases lay outside the gene matches. The CDR3 sequence: CASSVRDSENYGYTF. The CDR3 DNA reads TGTGCCAGCAGTGTACGGGACAGCGAAAACTATGGCTACACCTTC.

This clone has only a few counts. This chain links TRBV6-6 with TRBJ2-4; D remains ambiguous. Germline assignment: CDR1 MNHNY and CDR2 SVGAGI (reference sequence). The CDR3 covers 12 residues. Trimming removed 5 bases at V and 8 bases at J, with 10 bases between. The CDR3 sequence: CASSDLGDIQYF. The CDR3 DNA reads as TGTGCCAGCAGTGATCTAGGAGACATTCAGTACTTC.

The gene calls are TRBV7-2 and TRBJ1-2; 8 nucleotides line up with TRBD1. V was clipped by 5 bases and J by 8 bases; unmatched bases: 13. This CDR3 contains 15 residues. Germline V gives CDR1 SGHTA, CDR2 FQGNSA. The DNA of the CDR3 is TGTGCCAGCAGCCGGGGTGGACAGGGAATGGAAGGCTACACCTTC. It yields the protein CASSRGGQGMEGYTF.

This clone was seen just once. The J gene is TRBJ2-5, the V gene TRBV27; a weak D match, TRBD1 (5 bases). This CDR3 is built from 12 residues. The V end was cut by 5 bases, the J end by 4 bases, with 8 bases between. The V gene's germline CDR1 is MNHEY and CDR2 SMNVEV (reference sequence). DNA of the CDR3: TGTGCCAGCAGTCCTACAGGAGAGACCCAGTACTTC. It yields the protein CASSPTGETQYF.

This chain connects TRBV27 to TRBJ2-7; 10 bases match TRBD2. V shed 5 bases, J shed 3 bases, and the junction held 7 bases outside the gene matches. CDR1 is MNHEY and CDR2 is SMNVEV in the germline V gene (reference sequence). This CDR3 region has 15 residues. The CDR3 loop reads CASSPIAGGIYEQYF. Written as DNA, the CDR3 is TGTGCCAGCAGTCCGATAGCGGGGGGAATCTACGAGCAGTACTTC.

The V call is TRBV27, the J call TRBJ2-7; 7 bases agree with TRBD1. There are 14 residues in the CDR3. The germline gives CDR1 MNHEY, CDR2 SMNVEV (reference sequence). Unmatched junction bases numbered 8, after V lost 6 bases and J lost 3 bases. CDR3 DNA: TGTGCCAGCAGCTTCGGGACAGCATACTACGAGCAGTACTTC. This sequence encodes CASSFGTAYYEQYF.

The chain employs TRBV28 and TRBJ2-7, with 11 nucleotides matching TRBD2. This CDR3 region has 16 residues. The trim removed 3 bases at V and 0 bases at J, leaving 4 bases unmatched. The V gene's germline CDR1 is MDHEN and CDR2 SYDVKM. CDR3 region: CASSFPGTSGSYEQYF. CDR3 nucleotides: TGTGCCAGCAGTTTCCCCGGGACTAGCGGCTCCTACGAGCAGTACTTC. The entire variable domain, with the rest obtained from reference TRBV28 and TRBJ2-7, is as follows: DVKVTQSSRYLVKRTGEKVFLECVQDMDHENMFWYRQDPGLGLRLIYFSYDVKMKEKGDIPEGYSVSREKKERFSLILESASTNQTSMYLCASSFPGTSGSYEQYFGPGTRLTVT.

The chain has TRBV5-4 and TRBJ2-1; D call uncertain. CDR3 length equals 12 residues. Germline assignment: CDR1 SGHNT and CDR2 YYREEE (reference sequence). Trimming pared 4 bases from V and 6 bases from J, leaving 8 bases between. The DNA for the CDR3 is TGTGCCAGCAGCGCCCTAGTCAATGAGCAGTTCTTC. As protein: CASSALVNEQFF.

This chain joins TRBV5-1 and TRBJ2-3; the D is unclear. The CDR3 sequence is 14 residues long. The germline V gene encodes CDR1 SGHRS and CDR2 YFSETQ. Trimming took off 9 bases at V and 0 bases at J, with 14 bases between the two ends. The CDR3 protein is CATTSTTSTDTQYF. CDR3 in DNA: TGCGCCACCACGTCCACTACTAGCACAGATACGCAGTATTTT. Drawing the rest from reference TRBV5-1 and TRBJ2-3, the complete variable domain is KAGVTQTPRYLIKTRGQQVTLSCSPISGHRSVSWYQQTPGQGLQFLFEYFSETQRNKGNFPGRFSGRQFSNSRSEMNVSTLELGDSALYLCATTSTTSTDTQYFGPGTRLTVL.

The DNA for the CDR3 is TGTGCCAGTAGTTTCCAAAATGGGGAGCTGTTTTTT. The encoded protein is CASSFQNGELFF. The chain links TRBV19 to TRBJ2-2; D is uncertain. The germline V and J ends were trimmed by 5 bases and 8 bases, with 9 bases remaining between them. The CDR3 is 12 amino acids. CDR1 and CDR2 (germline): LNHDA, SQIVND (reference sequence).

This chain connects TRBV7-8 to TRBJ1-5; tentative D call: TRBD1 (6 bases). CDR1 and CDR2 from the germline V gene are SGHVS and FQNEAQ. Deletions cut 5 bases from V and 7 bases from J, with 18 bases between. The CDR3 contains 15 residues. CDR3 amino acids: CASSRIVGAGQPQHF. The CDR3 DNA follows: TGTGCCAGCAGCCGAATCGTGGGGGCAGGCCAGCCCCAGCATTTT.

This chain connects TRBV7-6 to TRBJ2-1, with D unresolved. Between the trimmed V and J ends, which lost 5 bases and 9 bases, there was a span of 11 bases. CDR1 SGHVS and CDR2 FNYEAQ come from the germline V gene. This CDR3 has 12 residues. CDR3 nucleotide sequence: TGTGCCAGCAGCCATGACTTGGGTGAGCAGTTCTTC. Protein: CASSHDLGEQFF.

The chain combines TRBV15 with TRBJ1-2, with 9 nucleotides matching TRBD1. Per germline, CDR1 LNHNV and CDR2 YYDKDF (reference sequence). This CDR3 has 13 residues. J was trimmed by 8 bases and V by 2 bases; bases with no gene match: 3. The CDR3 loop reads CATSRSTGGGYTF. The CDR3 nucleotides read TGTGCCACCAGCAGATCTACAGGGGGCGGCTACACCTTC. The full variable domain, with the rest looked up from reference TRBV15 and TRBJ1-2, is DAMVIQNPRYQVTQFGKPVTLSCSQTLNHNVMYWYQQKSSQAPKLLFHYYDKDFNNEADTPDNFQSRRPNTSFCFLDIRSPGLGDTAMYLCATSRSTGGGYTFGSGTRLTVV.